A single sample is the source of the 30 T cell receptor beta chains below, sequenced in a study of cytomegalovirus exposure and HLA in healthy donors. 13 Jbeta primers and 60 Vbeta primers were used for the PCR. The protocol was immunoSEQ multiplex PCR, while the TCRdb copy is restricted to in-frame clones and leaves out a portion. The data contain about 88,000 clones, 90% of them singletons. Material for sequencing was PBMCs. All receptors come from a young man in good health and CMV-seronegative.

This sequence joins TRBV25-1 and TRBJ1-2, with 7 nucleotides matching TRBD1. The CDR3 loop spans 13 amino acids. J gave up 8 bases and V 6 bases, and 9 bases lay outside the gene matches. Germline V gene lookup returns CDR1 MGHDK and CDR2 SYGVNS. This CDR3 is CASRPQGRIGYTF. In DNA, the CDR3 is TGTGCCAGCAGGCCACAGGGGAGGATCGGCTACACCTTC.

CDR3 loop: CASNRDRGNQPQHF. CDR3 coding DNA: TGTGCCAGCAACCGGGACAGGGGGAATCAGCCCCAGCATTTT. V gene TRBV2 combines with J gene TRBJ1-5; TRBD1 matches at 11 bases. Per germline, CDR1 SNHLY and CDR2 FYNNEI. Trimming removed 7 bases from V and 4 bases from J; junction bases left unmatched: 3. The CDR3 has 14 residues.

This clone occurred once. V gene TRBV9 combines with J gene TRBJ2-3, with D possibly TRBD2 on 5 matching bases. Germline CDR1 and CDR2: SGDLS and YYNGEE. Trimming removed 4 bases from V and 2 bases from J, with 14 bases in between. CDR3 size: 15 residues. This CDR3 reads CASSPLGANTDTQYF. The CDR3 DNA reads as TGTGCCAGCAGCCCCCTGGGAGCGAACACAGATACGCAGTATTTT.

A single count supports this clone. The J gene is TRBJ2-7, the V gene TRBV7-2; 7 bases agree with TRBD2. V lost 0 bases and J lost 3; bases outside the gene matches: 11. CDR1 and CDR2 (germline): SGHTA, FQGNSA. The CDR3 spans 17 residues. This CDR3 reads CASSLAGGWWSYYEQYF. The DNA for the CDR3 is TGTGCCAGCAGCTTAGCGGGAGGGTGGTGGTCCTACTACGAGCAGTACTTC.

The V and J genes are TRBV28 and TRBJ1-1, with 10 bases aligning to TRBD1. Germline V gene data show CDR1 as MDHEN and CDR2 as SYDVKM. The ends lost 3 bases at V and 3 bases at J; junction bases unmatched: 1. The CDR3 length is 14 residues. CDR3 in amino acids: CASSLDRGDTEAFF. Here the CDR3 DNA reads TGTGCCAGCAGTTTGGACAGGGGGGACACTGAAGCTTTCTTT.

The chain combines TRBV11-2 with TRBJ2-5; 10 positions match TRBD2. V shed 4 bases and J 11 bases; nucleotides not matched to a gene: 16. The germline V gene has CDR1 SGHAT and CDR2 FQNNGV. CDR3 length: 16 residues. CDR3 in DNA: TGTGCCAGCAGCTACCTTACAGCGGGAGGGGGGGATGAGCAGTACTTC. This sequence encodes CASSYLTAGGGDEQYF.

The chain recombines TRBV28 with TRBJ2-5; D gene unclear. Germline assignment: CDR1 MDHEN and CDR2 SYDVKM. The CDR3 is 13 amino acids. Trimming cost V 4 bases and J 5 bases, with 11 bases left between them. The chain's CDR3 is CASSSYLVETQYF. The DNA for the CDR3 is TGTGCCAGCAGTTCCTATCTTGTGGAGACCCAGTACTTC.

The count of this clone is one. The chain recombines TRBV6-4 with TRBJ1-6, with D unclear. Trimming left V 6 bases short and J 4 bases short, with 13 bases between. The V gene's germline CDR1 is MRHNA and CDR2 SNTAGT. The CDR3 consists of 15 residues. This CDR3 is CASRKIDTYNSPLHF. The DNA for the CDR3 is TGTGCCAGCAGAAAAATTGACACATATAATTCACCCCTCCACTTT.

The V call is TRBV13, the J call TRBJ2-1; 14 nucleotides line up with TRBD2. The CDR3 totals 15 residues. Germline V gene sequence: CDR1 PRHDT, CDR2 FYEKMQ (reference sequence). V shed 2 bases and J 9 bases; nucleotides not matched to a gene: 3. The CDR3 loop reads CASSLRLAGGSEQFF. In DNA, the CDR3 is TGTGCCAGCAGCTTAAGACTAGCGGGAGGGAGTGAGCAGTTCTTC.

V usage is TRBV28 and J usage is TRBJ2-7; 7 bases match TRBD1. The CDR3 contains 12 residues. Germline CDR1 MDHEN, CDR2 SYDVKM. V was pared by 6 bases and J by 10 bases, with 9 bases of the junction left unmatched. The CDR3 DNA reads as TGTGCCAGCAGGACAGGACAGGCGCAACAGTACTTC. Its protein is CASRTGQAQQYF.

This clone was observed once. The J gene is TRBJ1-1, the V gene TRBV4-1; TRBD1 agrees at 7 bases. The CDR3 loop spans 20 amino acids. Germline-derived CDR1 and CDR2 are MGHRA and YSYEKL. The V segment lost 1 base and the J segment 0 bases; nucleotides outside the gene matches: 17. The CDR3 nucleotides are TGCGCCAGCAGCCAAGGTATCACGACAGGGAAAAAGGGCATGAACACTGAAGCTTTCTTT. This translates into CASSQGITTGKKGMNTEAFF.

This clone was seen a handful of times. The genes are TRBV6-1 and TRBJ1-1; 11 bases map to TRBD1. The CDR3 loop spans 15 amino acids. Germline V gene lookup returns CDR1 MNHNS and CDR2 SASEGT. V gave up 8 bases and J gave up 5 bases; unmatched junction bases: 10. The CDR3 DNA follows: TGTGCCAGCGCGGACAGGGGGCTCCCTCAGACTGAAGCTTTCTTT. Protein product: CASADRGLPQTEAFF.

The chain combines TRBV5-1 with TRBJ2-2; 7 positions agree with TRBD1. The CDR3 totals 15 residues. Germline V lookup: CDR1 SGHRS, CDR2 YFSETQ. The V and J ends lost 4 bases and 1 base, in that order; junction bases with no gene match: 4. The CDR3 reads CASSVRDRNTGELFF. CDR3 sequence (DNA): TGCGCCAGCAGCGTCCGGGACAGGAACACCGGGGAGCTGTTTTTT. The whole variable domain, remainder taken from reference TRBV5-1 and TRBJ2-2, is KAGVTQTPRYLIKTRGQQVTLSCSPISGHRSVSWYQQTPGQGLQFLFEYFSETQRNKGNFPGRFSGRQFSNSRSEMNVSTLELGDSALYLCASSVRDRNTGELFFGEGSRLTVL.

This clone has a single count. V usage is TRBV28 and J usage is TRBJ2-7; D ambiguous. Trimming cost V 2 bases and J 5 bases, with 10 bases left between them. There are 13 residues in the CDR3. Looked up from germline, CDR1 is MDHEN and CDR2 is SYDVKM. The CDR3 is CASSLRFMNEQYF. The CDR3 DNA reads TGTGCCAGCAGTTTACGGTTTATGAACGAGCAGTACTTC.

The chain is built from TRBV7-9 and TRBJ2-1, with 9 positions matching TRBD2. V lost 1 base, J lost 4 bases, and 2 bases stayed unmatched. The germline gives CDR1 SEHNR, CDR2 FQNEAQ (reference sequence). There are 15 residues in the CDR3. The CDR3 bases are TGTGCCAGCAGCTTAGGGACTAGCGATTACAATGAGCAGTTCTTC. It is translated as CASSLGTSDYNEQFF.

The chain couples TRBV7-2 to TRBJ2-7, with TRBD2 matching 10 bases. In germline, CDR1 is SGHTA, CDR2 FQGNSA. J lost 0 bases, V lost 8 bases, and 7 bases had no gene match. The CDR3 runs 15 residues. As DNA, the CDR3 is TGTGCCAGCGGGGGTGGGACTAGCGTCTCCTACGAGCAGTACTTC. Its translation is CASGGGTSVSYEQYF.

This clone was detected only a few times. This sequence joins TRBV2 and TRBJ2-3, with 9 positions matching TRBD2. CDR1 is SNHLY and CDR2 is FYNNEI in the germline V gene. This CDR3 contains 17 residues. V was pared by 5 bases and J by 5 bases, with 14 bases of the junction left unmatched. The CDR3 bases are TGTGCCAGCAGTCAACGGACTAGCGTCCCCACACTAGATACGCAGTATTTT. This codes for CASSQRTSVPTLDTQYF.

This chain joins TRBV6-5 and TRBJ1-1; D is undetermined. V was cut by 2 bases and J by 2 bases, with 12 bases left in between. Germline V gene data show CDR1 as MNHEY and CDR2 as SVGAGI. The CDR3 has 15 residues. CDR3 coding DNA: TGTGCCAGCAGTTACCGTCGACAACTCAACACTGAAGCTTTCTTT. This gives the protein CASSYRRQLNTEAFF.

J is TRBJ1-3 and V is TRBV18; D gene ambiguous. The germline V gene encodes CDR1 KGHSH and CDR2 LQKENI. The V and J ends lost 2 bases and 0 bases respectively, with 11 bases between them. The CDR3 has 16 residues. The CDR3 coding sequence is TGTGCCAGCTCACCAACGAACACCGACTCTGGAAACACCATATATTTT. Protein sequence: CASSPTNTDSGNTIYF.

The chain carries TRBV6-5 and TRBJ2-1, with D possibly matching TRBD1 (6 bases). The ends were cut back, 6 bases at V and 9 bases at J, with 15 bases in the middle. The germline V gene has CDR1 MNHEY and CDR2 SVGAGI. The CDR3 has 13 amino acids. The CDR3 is CASRPTGRGEQFF. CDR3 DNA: TGTGCCAGCAGACCTACAGGGAGAGGTGAGCAGTTCTTC.

The CDR3 nucleotides read TGTGCCAGCAGATCAGACAGGGGGCGCGGTTTAACCCCCACCGGGGAGCTGTTTTTT. Its translation is CASRSDRGRGLTPTGELFF. This chain links TRBV7-9 with TRBJ2-2; TRBD1 aligns across 10 bases. The CDR3 extends over 19 amino acids. Germline CDR1 is SEHNR and CDR2 is FQNEAQ (reference sequence). V trimming: 6 bases; J trimming: 4 bases; junction bases outside the gene matches: 17. The variable domain in full, with the rest retrieved from reference TRBV7-9 and TRBJ2-2, is DTGVSQNPRHKITKRGQNVTFRCDPISEHNRLYWYRQTLGQGPEFLTYFQNEAQLEKSRLLSDRFSAERPKGSFSTLEIQRTEQGDSAMYLCASRSDRGRGLTPTGELFFGEGSRLTVL.

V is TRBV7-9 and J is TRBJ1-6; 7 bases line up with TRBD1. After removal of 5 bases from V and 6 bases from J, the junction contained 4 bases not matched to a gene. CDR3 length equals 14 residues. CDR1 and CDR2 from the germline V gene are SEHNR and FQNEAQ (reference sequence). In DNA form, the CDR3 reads TGTGCCAGCAGCGCCGGACAGGTTAATTCACCCCTCCACTTT. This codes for CASSAGQVNSPLHF.

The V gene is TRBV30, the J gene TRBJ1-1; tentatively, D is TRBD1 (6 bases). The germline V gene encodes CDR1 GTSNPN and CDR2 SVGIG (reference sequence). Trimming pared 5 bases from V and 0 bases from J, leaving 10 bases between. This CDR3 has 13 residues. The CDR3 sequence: CAWHRVLNTEAFF. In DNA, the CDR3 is TGTGCCTGGCACAGGGTACTGAACACTGAAGCTTTCTTT.

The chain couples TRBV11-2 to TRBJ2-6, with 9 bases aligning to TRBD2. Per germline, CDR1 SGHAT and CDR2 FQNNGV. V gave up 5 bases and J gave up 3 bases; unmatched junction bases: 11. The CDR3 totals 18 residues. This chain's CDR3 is CASSRPGLAISGANVLTF. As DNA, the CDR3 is TGTGCCAGCAGCCGACCGGGACTAGCTATAAGTGGGGCCAACGTCCTGACTTTC.

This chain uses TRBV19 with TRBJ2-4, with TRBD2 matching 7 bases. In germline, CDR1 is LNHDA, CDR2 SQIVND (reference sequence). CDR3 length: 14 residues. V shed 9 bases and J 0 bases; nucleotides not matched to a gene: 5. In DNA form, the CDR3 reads TGTGCCAGCAGGACTAGGCAAGCCAAAAACATTCAGTACTTC. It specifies CASRTRQAKNIQYF. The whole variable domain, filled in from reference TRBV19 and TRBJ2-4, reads DGGITQSPKYLFRKEGQNVTLSCEQNLNHDAMYWYRQDPGQGLRLIYYSQIVNDFQKGDIAEGYSVSREKKESFPLTVTSAQKNPTAFYLCASRTRQAKNIQYFGAGTRLSVL.

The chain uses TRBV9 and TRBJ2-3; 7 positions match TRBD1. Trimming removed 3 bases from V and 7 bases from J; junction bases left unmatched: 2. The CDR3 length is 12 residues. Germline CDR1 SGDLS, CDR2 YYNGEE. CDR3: CASSEQGHTQYF. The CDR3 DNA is TGTGCCAGCAGCGAACAGGGGCATACGCAGTATTTT.

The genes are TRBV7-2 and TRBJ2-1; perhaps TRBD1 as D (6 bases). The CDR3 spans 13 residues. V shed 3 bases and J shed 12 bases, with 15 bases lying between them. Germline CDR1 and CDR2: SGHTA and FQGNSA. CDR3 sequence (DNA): TGTGCCAGCAGCTTTACCGGGACAACTGGGCAGTTCTTC. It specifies CASSFTGTTGQFF. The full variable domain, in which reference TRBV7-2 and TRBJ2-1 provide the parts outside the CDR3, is GAGVSQSPSNKVTEKGKDVELRCDPISGHTALYWYRQSLGQGLEFLIYFQGNSAPDKSGLPSDRFSAERTGGSVSTLTIQRTQQEDSAVYLCASSFTGTTGQFFGPGTRLTVL.

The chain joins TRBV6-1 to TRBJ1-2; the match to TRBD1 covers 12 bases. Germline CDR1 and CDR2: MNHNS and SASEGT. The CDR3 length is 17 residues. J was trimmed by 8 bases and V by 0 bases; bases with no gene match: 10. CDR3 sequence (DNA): TGTGCCAGCAGTGAAGCGCAAGGGGACAGGGGGCGCGGGGGCTACACCTTC. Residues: CASSEAQGDRGRGGYTF.

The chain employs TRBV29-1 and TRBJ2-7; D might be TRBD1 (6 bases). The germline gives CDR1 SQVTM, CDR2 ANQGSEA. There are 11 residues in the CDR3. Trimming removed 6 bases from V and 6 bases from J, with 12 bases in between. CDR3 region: CSVGASAEQYF. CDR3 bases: TGCAGCGTGGGGGCTTCGGCCGAGCAGTACTTC.

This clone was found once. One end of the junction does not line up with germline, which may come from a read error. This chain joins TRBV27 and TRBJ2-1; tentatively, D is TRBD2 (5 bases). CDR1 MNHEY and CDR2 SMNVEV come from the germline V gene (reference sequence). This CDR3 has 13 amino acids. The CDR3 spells CASNTDSHNEQFF. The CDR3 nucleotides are TGTGCCAGCAACACGGACTCCCACAATGAGCAGTTCTTC.